This is a list of T cell receptor beta chains from one sample in a study of OX40 agonist ivuxolimab in advanced cancers. This table comes from immunoSEQ multiplex PCR, and its TCRdb copy is limited to in-frame clones, with some not included. Of about 83,000 clones in the sample, approximately 91% were seen once. The sample here was CD4+ or CD8+ T cells sorted from blood, taken in a trial of the OX40 agonist ivuxolimab. The receptors come from an adult with an advanced solid tumor such as melanoma, head and neck, liver or kidney cancer. Each CDR3 is given with its conserved first and last residue. The order of the fields is clone size, D gene, V gene, J gene, CDR3 length, CDR3 DNA, CDR3 protein. A D gene is named only where the DNA matches it firmly. Some rows mark clone size as missing; the rest say once, few, many or name a class of expanded clone.

>.|.|TRBV6-1|TRBJ2-2|13
TGTGCCAGCAGCGACTTTAACACCGGGGAGCTGTTTTTT
CASSDFNTGELFF
>.|.|TRBV5-1|TRBJ2-7|16
TGCGCCAGCAGCTTGGCCGGTCAGGGCAGCTCCTACGAGCAGTACTTC
CASSLAGQGSSYEQYF
>.|.|TRBV7-3|TRBJ2-2|15
TGTGCCAGCAGCTCCGGAGGGAGAACCACCGGGGAGCTGTTTTTT
CASSSGGRTTGELFF
>.|TRBD2|TRBV6-6|TRBJ2-7|15
TGTGCCAGCAGTTACTCGATAGCGGGAGTCAGCGAGCAGTACTTC
CASSYSIAGVSEQYF
>.|TRBD1|TRBV5-6|TRBJ2-7|13
TGTGCCAGCAGCCCGGACAGGGAACACGAGCAGTACTTC
CASSPDREHEQYF
>.|.|TRBV2|TRBJ2-3|15
TGTGCCAGCACCCTTCAGAGGAGCAGTGCAGATACGCAGTATTTT
CASTLQRSSADTQYF
>.|.|TRBV5-8|TRBJ2-3|16
TGTGCCAGCAGCTTGGGGACAGCTCCTCGGACAGATACGCAGTATTTT
CASSLGTAPRTDTQYF
>.|.|TRBV7-2|TRBJ2-7|12
TGTGCCAGCAGCGAGACAGGTTACGAGCAGTACTTC
CASSETGYEQYF
>few|.|TRBV2|TRBJ2-7|13
TGTGCCAGCACTCAAAGCAGGGGACACGAGCAGTACTTC
CASTQSRGHEQYF
>.|.|TRBV7-3|TRBJ2-6|15
TGTGCCAGCAGTTTCCAGGGTGGTGGGGCCAACGTCCTGACTTTC
CASSFQGGGANVLTF
>few|.|TRBV4-1|TRBJ1-2|16
TGCGCCAGCAGCCAAGATAATACAGGGAACTTCTATGGCTACACCTTC
CASSQDNTGNFYGYTF
>few|TRBD1|TRBV7-2|TRBJ1-5|14
TGTGCCAGCAGCTTCGGGACAGGCAATCAGCCCCAGCATTTT
CASSFGTGNQPQHF
>.|.|TRBV9|TRBJ1-3|13
TGTGCCAGCAGCCCCCCAGGGGAGGACACCATATATTTT
CASSPPGEDTIYF
>.|.|TRBV7-3|TRBJ1-1|17
TGTGCCAGCAGCTTAATTTCAGGGGAGGGAAGAAACACTGAAGCTTTCTTT
CASSLISGEGRNTEAFF
>.|TRBD1|TRBV7-8|TRBJ2-2|12
TGTGCCAGCAGCAGACAGGGGGGAGAGCTGTTTTTT
CASSRQGGELFF
>.|TRBD2|TRBV5-1|TRBJ2-7|14
TGCGCCAGCAGCCCGACGGTACGGGGGGACGAGCAGTACTTC
CASSPTVRGDEQYF
>.|TRBD2|TRBV9|TRBJ2-3|15
TGTGCCAGCAGCGCTAGACTAGCGGGAGGAGATACGCAGTATTTT
CASSARLAGGDTQYF
>.|.|TRBV4-2|TRBJ1-4|14
TGTGCCAGCAGCAACGACTTAACTAATGAAAAACTGTTTTTT
CASSNDLTNEKLFF
>.|.|TRBV5-1|TRBJ1-4|15
TGCGCCAGCAGCGATCCCCAGGCTGTCGGGGAAAAACTGTTTTTT
CASSDPQAVGEKLFF
>.|TRBD1|TRBV30|TRBJ1-2|13
TGTGCCTGGAGTACTAGACAGGGCGGTGGCTACACCTTC
CAWSTRQGGGYTF
>.|.|TRBV18|TRBJ1-2|15
TGTGCCAGCTCACCAGTTCCCCAGTCTAACTATGGCTACACCTTC
CASSPVPQSNYGYTF
>.|TRBD1|TRBV4-3|TRBJ2-7|15
TGCGCCAGCAGCTGGGGACAGGGCCTCTCCTACGAGCAGTACTTC
CASSWGQGLSYEQYF
>once|.|TRBV25-1|TRBJ1-2|15
TGTGCCAGCGTTCCCGCAGGCCAGGGGTACTATGGCTACACCTTC
CASVPAGQGYYGYTF
>.|.|TRBV5-1|TRBJ1-1|16
TGCGCCAGCAGCCGAGCCTTCGGGGGGCGGAACACTGAAGCTTTCTTT
CASSRAFGGRNTEAFF
>.|.|TRBV11-2|TRBJ1-5|13
TGTGCCAGCAGCTTATATGGCAATCAGCCCCAGCATTTT
CASSLYGNQPQHF
>.|.|TRBV5-4|TRBJ1-1|17
TGTGCCAGCAGCTTGGTTGGCAGGGCAGCTCAGAACACTGAAGCTTTCTTT
CASSLVGRAAQNTEAFF
>once|.|TRBV6-1|TRBJ1-2|14
TGTGCCAGCAGTCCCTGGGGGGAAGACTATGGCTACACCTTC
CASSPWGEDYGYTF
>.|.|TRBV5-1|TRBJ2-5|15
TGCGCCAGCAGCTTGGCCGCAACGGGGGAAGAGACCCAGTACTTC
CASSLAATGEETQYF
>.|.|TRBV28|TRBJ1-5|13
TGTGCCAGCAGTTTATCCGGGTATCAGCCCCAGCATTTT
CASSLSGYQPQHF
>.|.|TRBV25-1|TRBJ1-2|15
TGTGCCAGCAGTGAATCCCCACTCGGGGGCTATGGCTACACCTTC
CASSESPLGGYGYTF
>.|.|TRBV25-1|TRBJ2-7|13
TGTGCCAGCAGTGTGCCTAGTACCTACGAGCAGTACTTC
CASSVPSTYEQYF
>.|TRBD2|TRBV7-8|TRBJ2-7|15
TGTGCCAGCAGCTTTAGTCTAGCGGGAGCCTACGAGCAGTACTTC
CASSFSLAGAYEQYF
>.|.|TRBV23-1|TRBJ2-7|15
TGCGCCAGCAGTCAATCCCAGATCGATGCCTACGAGCAGTACTTC
CASSQSQIDAYEQYF
>few|.|TRBV28|TRBJ1-1|11
TGTGCCAGCACGTCTAACACTGAAGCTTTCTTT
CASTSNTEAFF
>.|.|TRBV18|TRBJ1-1|11
TGTGCCAGCTCAGGGAACACTGAAGCTTTCTTT
CASSGNTEAFF
>.|TRBD1|TRBV5-5|TRBJ1-5|14
TGTGCCAGCAGCTTGGACAGGGGAAATCAGCCCCAGCATTTT
CASSLDRGNQPQHF
>.|TRBD2|TRBV4-3|TRBJ2-3|19
TGCGCCAGCAGCCAAGATAACCCTAGCGGGGGGATCGGCACAGATACGCAGTATTTT
CASSQDNPSGGIGTDTQYF
>.|.|TRBV4-1|TRBJ2-7|16
TGCGCCAGCAGCCAAGGCTGGACAGTTAGCTCCTACGAGCAGTACTTC
CASSQGWTVSSYEQYF
>.|TRBD1|TRBV7-3|TRBJ1-4|19
TGTGCCAGCAGCCCGTGGAAAGACAGGGCCTTCACAACTAATGAAAAACTGTTTTTT
CASSPWKDRAFTTNEKLFF
>once|.|TRBV2|TRBJ1-6|16
TGTGCCAGCAAGAGGCTGAAGAGCTCCTATAATTCACCCCTCCACTTT
CASKRLKSSYNSPLHF
>.|.|TRBV5-1|TRBJ2-3|15
TGCGCCAGCAGCTTGGAACAGCTTAGCACAGATACGCAGTATTTT
CASSLEQLSTDTQYF